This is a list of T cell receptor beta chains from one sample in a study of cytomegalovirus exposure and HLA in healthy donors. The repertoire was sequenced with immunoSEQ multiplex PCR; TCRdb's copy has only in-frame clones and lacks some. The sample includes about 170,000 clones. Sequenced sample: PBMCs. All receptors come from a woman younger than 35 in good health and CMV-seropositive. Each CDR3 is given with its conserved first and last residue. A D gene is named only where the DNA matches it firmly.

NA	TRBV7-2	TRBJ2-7	CASSLESYEQYF	TGTGCCAGCAGCTTAGAGAGCTACGAGCAGTACTTC
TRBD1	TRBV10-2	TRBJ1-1	CASSPQGANTEAFF	TGCGCCAGCAGCCCTCAGGGGGCTAACACTGAAGCTTTCTTT
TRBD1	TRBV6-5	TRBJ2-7	CASKGSRQGAYEQYF	TGTGCCAGCAAGGGCTCACGACAGGGGGCCTACGAGCAGTACTTC
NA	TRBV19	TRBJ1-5	CASSSDTGNSNQPQHF	TGTGCCAGTAGTTCAGACACAGGGAATAGCAATCAGCCCCAGCATTTT
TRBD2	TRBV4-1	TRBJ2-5	CASSQSGLAGETQYF	TGCGCCAGCAGCCAGAGCGGACTAGCCGGAGAGACCCAGTACTTC
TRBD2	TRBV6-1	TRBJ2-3	CASSPSGEGTQYF	TGTGCCAGCAGTCCAAGTGGGGAGGGGACGCAGTATTTT
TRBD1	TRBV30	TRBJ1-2	CALDRGSYGYTF	TGTGCCTTAGACAGGGGATCCTATGGCTACACCTTC
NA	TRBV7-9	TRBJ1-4	CASSLMSSQEKLFF	TGTGCCAGCAGCTTAATGTCGTCTCAGGAAAAACTGTTTTTT
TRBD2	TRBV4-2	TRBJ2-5	CASSQVGVLAGEETQYF	TGTGCCAGCAGCCAAGTGGGGGTTCTCGCGGGGGAAGAGACCCAGTACTTC
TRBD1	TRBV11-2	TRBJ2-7	CASSLGQGPSYEQYF	TGTGCCAGCAGTTTGGGACAGGGGCCCTCCTACGAGCAGTACTTC
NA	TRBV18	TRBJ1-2	CASSTGGGYGYTF	TGTGCCAGCTCAACCGGGGGGGGCTATGGCTACACCTTC
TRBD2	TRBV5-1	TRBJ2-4	CASSPWTSGNGKNIQYF	TGCGCCAGCAGCCCCTGGACTAGCGGGAACGGCAAAAACATTCAGTACTTC
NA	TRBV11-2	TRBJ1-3	CASSFRRQVSGNTIYF	TGTGCCAGCAGCTTCAGGCGTCAGGTCTCTGGAAACACCATATATTTT
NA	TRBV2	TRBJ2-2	CASSEATLAGELFF	TGTGCCAGCAGTGAAGCAACCTTGGCCGGGGAGCTGTTTTTT
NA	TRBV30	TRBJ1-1	CAWSVTVTEAFF	TGTGCCTGGAGTGTAACAGTGACTGAAGCTTTCTTT
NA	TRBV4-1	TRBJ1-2	CASSQRPFEGYTF	TGCGCCAGCTCTCAGCGGCCCTTTGAGGGCTACACCTTC
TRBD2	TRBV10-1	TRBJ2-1	CASSGSSGRVYNEQFF	TGCGCCAGCAGTGGGAGTAGCGGGAGGGTCTACAATGAGCAGTTCTTC
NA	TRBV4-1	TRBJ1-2	CASSQAEVGYTF	TGCGCCAGCAGCCAAGCAGAGGTTGGCTACACCTTC
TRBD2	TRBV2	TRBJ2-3	CASSASGSSDTQYF	TGTGCCAGCAGTGCGAGCGGGAGTTCAGATACGCAGTATTTT
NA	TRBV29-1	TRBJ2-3	CSTGGWGTDTQYF	TGCAGCACCGGGGGTTGGGGGACAGATACGCAGTATTTT
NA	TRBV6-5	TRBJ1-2	CASRARDTYYGYTF	TGTGCCAGCAGAGCTCGGGACACCTACTATGGCTACACCTTC
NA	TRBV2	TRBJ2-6	CASDLITSGANVLTF	TGTGCCAGCGACTTGATAACGTCTGGGGCCAACGTCCTGACTTTC
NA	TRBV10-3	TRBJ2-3	CAISSYSTDTQYF	TGTGCCATCAGTTCCTACAGCACAGATACGCAGTATTTT
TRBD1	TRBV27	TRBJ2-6	CASSFKTGGSSSGANVLTF	TGTGCCAGCAGTTTTAAGACAGGGGGCTCGAGCTCTGGGGCCAACGTCCTGACTTTC
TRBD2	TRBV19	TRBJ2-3	CASSIWRGAENTQYF	TGTGCCAGTAGTATTTGGCGGGGGGCGGAAAATACGCAGTATTTT
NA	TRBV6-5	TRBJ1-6	CASSPWLTYNSPLHF	TGTGCCAGCAGTCCCTGGCTTACCTATAATTCACCCCTCCACTTT
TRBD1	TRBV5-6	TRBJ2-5	CASSVDRVETQYF	TGTGCCAGCAGCGTGGACAGGGTAGAGACCCAGTACTTC
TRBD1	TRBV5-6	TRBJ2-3	CASSSGTEVASTDTQYF	TGTGCCAGCAGCTCCGGGACAGAAGTAGCTAGCACAGATACGCAGTATTTT
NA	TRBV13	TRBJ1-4	CASSGGRAGEKLFF	TGTGCCAGCAGCGGAGGACGGGCTGGGGAAAAACTGTTTTTT
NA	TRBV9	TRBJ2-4	CASSVSSLVTNIQYF	TGTGCCAGCAGCGTTAGCTCACTAGTCACAAACATTCAGTACTTC
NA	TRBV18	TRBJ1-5	CASSPGGNQPQHF	TGTGCCAGCTCACCGGGAGGGAATCAGCCCCAGCATTTT
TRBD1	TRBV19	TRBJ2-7	CASSIVYRGFDEQYF	TGTGCCAGTAGTATAGTTTACAGGGGGTTTGACGAGCAGTACTTC
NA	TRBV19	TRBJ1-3	CASSIKEGAGNTIYF	TGTGCCAGTAGTATTAAAGAAGGAGCTGGAAACACCATATATTTT
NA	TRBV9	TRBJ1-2	CASSVGYQRGTGYGYTF	TGTGCCAGCAGCGTAGGTTATCAACGGGGGACCGGGTATGGCTACACCTTC
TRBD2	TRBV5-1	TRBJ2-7	CASSLAGGGTYEQYF	TGCGCCAGCAGCTTGGCCGGGGGGGGCACCTACGAGCAGTACTTC
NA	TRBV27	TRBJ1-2	CASSSDEAGYTF	TGTGCCAGCAGTTCCGATGAGGCTGGCTACACCTTC
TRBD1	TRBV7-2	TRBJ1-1	CASSLLQGIEAFF	TGTGCCAGCAGCTTATTACAGGGGATTGAAGCTTTCTTT
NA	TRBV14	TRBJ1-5	CASSQGRVPGRWPQHF	TGTGCCAGCAGCCAAGGGAGGGTTCCAGGACGGTGGCCCCAGCATTTT
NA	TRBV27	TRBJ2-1	CASRRGNEQFF	TGTGCCAGCAGACGGGGCAATGAGCAGTTCTTC
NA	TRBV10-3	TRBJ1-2	CAIRAEGPREGYTF	TGTGCCATCAGGGCGGAAGGCCCACGCGAAGGCTACACCTTC
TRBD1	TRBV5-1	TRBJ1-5	CASSLEGQGYQPQHF	TGCGCCAGCAGCTTGGAGGGACAGGGGTATCAGCCCCAGCATTTT
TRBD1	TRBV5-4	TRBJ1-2	CASSSTGGYGYTF	TGTGCCAGCAGCTCCACAGGGGGATATGGCTACACCTTC
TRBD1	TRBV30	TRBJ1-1	CAWSRGQGIPEAFF	TGTGCCTGGAGTAGGGGACAGGGAATCCCTGAAGCTTTCTTT
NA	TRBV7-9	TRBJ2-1	CATLGSSYNEQFF	TGTGCCACCCTGGGGAGCTCCTACAATGAGCAGTTCTTC
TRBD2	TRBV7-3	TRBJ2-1	CASSSTSGGSSRYNEQFF	TGTGCCAGCAGCTCGACTAGCGGGGGGTCGTCTAGGTACAATGAGCAGTTCTTC
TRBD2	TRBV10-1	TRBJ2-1	CASSESGTSGSGSYNEQFF	TGCGCCAGCAGTGAGTCAGGGACTAGCGGGAGTGGATCCTACAATGAGCAGTTCTTC
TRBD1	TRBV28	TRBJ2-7	CASSGQGHEQYF	TGTGCCAGCAGCGGACAGGGCCACGAGCAGTACTTC
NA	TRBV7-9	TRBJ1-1	CASIHEGGPETEAFF	TGTGCCAGCATCCACGAGGGGGGGCCGGAGACTGAAGCTTTCTTT
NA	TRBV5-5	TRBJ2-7	CASSLAQEHSYEQYF	TGTGCCAGCAGCTTGGCACAGGAACACTCCTACGAGCAGTACTTC
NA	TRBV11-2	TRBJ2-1	CASSLARRVISYNEQFF	TGTGCCAGCAGCTTAGCTAGGCGGGTGATCTCCTACAATGAGCAGTTCTTC
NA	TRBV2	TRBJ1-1	CASPRQPNTEAFF	TGTGCCAGCCCGCGGCAGCCGAACACTGAAGCTTTCTTT
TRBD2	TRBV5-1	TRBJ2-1	CASSPQTSGGFYNEQFF	TGCGCCAGCAGCCCGCAGACTAGCGGGGGGTTCTACAATGAGCAGTTCTTC
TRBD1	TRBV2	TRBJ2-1	CASTRPGTGNEQFF	TGTGCCAGCACCCGTCCCGGGACAGGGAATGAGCAGTTCTTC
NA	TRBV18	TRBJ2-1	CASSGSSSYNEQFF	TGTGCCAGCTCAGGGAGTAGCTCCTACAATGAGCAGTTCTTC
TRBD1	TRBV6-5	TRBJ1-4	CASSIGQVPEKLFF	TGTGCCAGCAGCATAGGACAGGTTCCTGAAAAACTGTTTTTT
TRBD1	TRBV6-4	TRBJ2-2	CASREQGAITGELFF	TGTGCCAGCAGGGAACAGGGGGCGATCACCGGGGAGCTGTTTTTT
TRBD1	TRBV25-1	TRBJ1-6	CASSGDRVNSPLHF	TGTGCCAGCAGTGGGGACAGGGTGAATTCACCCCTCCACTTT
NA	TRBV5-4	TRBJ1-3	CASSLDALSGNTIYF	TGTGCCAGCAGCTTGGATGCGCTCTCTGGAAACACCATATATTTT
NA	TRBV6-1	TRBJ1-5	CASNRGNQPQHF	TGTGCCAGCAACAGGGGCAATCAGCCCCAGCATTTT